The clone carrying this T cell receptor beta chain turned up a few times. Trimming left V 4 bases short and J 0 bases short, with 16 bases between. The CDR3 totals 17 residues. In germline, CDR1 is MNHEY, CDR2 SMNVEV (reference sequence). This sample was taken from a study of T-cell memory formation after mild COVID-19. TCRdb independently ran MiXCR on the 5' RACE reads; one entry per CDR3 protein. The sample yields hundreds of thousands of distinct CDR3 sequences, roughly 20% seen once. Specimen: PBMCs or a T cell subset sorted from them (not recorded which). The sequence was collected from an adult woman who had mild COVID-19 (a few samples of this study predate the infection). Cell type and time point are not known. The chain uses TRBV27 and TRBJ1-5, with a possible D match to TRBD1 (6 bases). For the CDR3, the DNA is TGTGCCAGCAGTTCCAACCTCGGACAGAGTAGCAATCAGCCCCAGCATTTT. This codes for CASSSNLGQSSNQPQHF.